This TCR beta chain was captured in a study of response to subunit inactivated influenza vaccine. General study points: Each seasonal flu vaccination may recruit only limited new T cells, authors suggested.

To note about this clonotype: Its antigen remains unknown.

This CDR3 spans 15 amino acids. The V and J ends lost 3 bases and 3 bases respectively, with 15 bases between them. TCRdb reprocessed the RT-PCR reads via MiXCR and lists one record per CDR3 protein. The sample has about 310,000 distinct CDR3 sequences; 20% to 25% are singletons. This specimen was PBMCs from blood, taken less than 22 months after vaccination. This TCR derives from a man aged 50-75 years who received an inactivated influenza vaccine. The rearrangement links TRBV23-1 to TRBJ2-7; D gene ambiguous. TRBV23-1 is designated an ORF whose function remains uncertain. CDR3 bases: TGCGCCAGCAGTCATGTGGACCACCCCCACTACGAGCAGTACTTC. Residues: CASSHVDHPHYEQYF.